This T cell receptor beta chain was sequenced during a study of technical replicates of blood from several donors. Libraries were prepared by immunoSEQ multiplex PCR; TCRdb keeps only in-frame clonotypes and omits some of them. The sample has some 63,000 clones, approximately 90% seen once. This CDR3 spans 13 amino acids. J was trimmed by 3 bases and V by 7 bases; bases with no gene match: 3. Germline CDR1 SNHLY, CDR2 FYNNEI. The sequence was obtained from a human donor in good health. Some clones in this sample may be carry-over from other donors' samples. The specimen was PBMCs. This chain connects TRBV2 to TRBJ2-1; 7 bases agree with TRBD1. The CDR3 coding sequence is TGTGCCAGCACATCAGGGGGCTACAATGAGCAGTTCTTC. Translation: CASTSGGYNEQFF.